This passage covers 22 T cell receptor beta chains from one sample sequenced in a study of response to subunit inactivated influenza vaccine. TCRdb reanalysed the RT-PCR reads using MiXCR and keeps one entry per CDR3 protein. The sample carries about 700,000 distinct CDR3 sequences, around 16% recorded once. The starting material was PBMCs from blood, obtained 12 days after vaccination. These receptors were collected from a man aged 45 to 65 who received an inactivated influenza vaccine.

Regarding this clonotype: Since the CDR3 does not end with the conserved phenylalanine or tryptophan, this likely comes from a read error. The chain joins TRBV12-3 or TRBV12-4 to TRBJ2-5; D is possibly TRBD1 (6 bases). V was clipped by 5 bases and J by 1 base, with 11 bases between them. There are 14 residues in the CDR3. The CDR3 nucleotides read TGTGCCAGCAGTATCGAGGGGGTCCAAGAGACCCAGTACTCC. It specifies CASSIEGVQETQYS.

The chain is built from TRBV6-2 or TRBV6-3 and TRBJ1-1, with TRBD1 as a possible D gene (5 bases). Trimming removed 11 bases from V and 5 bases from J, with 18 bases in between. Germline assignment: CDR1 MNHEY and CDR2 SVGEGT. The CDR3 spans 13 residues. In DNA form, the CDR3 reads TGTGCCTCTCGGCGGGGGGTTGGAACTGAAGCTTTCTTT. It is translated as CASRRGVGTEAFF.

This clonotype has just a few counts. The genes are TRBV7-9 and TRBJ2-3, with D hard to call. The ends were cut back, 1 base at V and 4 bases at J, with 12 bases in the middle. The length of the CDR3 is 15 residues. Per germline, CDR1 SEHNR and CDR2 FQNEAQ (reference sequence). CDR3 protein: CASSLEARLADTQYF. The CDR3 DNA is TGTGCCAGCAGCTTAGAAGCACGGTTGGCAGATACGCAGTATTTT.

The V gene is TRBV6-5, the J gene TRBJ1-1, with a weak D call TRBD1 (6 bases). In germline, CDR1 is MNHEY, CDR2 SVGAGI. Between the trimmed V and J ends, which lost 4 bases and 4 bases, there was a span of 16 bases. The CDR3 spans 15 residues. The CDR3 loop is CASSLGGGRGTEAFF. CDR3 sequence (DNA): TGTGCCAGCAGTTTGGGGGGGGGCAGGGGCACTGAAGCTTTCTTT.

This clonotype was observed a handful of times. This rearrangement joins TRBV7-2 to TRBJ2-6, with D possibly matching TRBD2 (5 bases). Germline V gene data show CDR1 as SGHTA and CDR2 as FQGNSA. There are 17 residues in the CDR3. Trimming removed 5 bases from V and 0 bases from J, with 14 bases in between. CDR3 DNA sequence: TGTGCCAGCAGCCCCCGAGGGCAGAACTCTGGGGCCAACGTCCTGACTTTC. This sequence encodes CASSPRGQNSGANVLTF.

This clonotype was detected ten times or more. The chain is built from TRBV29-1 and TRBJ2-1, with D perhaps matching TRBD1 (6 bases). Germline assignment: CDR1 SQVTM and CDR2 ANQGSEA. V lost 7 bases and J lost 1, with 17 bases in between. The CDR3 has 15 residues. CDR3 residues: CSASGTQKSYNEQFF. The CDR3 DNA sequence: TGCAGCGCCTCCGGGACACAAAAATCCTACAATGAGCAGTTCTTC.

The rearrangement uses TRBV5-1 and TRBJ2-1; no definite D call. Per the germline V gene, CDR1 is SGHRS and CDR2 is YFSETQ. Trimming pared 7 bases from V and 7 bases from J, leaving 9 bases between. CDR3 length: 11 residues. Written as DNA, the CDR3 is TGCGCCAGCTGGACCGATAATGAGCAGTTCTTC. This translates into CASWTDNEQFF.

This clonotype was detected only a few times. The CDR3 nucleotides are TGTGCCATCAGGGGAGCGAACACTGAAGCTTTCTTT. This codes for CAIRGANTEAFF. The chain employs TRBV10-3 and TRBJ1-1; D gene ambiguous. The CDR3 covers 12 residues. Trimming cost V 6 bases and J 1 base, with 6 bases left between them. Germline V gene data show CDR1 as ENHRY and CDR2 as SYGVKD.

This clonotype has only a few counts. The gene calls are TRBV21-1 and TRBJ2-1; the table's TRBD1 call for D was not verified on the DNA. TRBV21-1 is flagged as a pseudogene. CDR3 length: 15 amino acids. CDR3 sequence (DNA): TGTGCCAGCAGCAAAAAAGCTGACAGAGACAATGAGCAGTTCTTC. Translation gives CASSKKADRDNEQFF.

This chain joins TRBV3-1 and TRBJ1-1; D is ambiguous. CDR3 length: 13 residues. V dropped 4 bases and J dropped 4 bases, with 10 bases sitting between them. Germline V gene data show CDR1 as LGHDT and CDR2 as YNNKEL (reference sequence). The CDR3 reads CASSLESRTEAFF. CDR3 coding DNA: TGTGCCAGCAGCCTAGAAAGTCGCACTGAAGCTTTCTTT.

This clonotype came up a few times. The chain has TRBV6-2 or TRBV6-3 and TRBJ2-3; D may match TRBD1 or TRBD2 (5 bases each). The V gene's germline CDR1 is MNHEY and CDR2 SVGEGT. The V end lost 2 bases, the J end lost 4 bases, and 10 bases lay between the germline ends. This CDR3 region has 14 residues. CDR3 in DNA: TGTGCCAGCAGTTACGTGGGGGACGCAGATACGCAGTATTTT. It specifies CASSYVGDADTQYF.

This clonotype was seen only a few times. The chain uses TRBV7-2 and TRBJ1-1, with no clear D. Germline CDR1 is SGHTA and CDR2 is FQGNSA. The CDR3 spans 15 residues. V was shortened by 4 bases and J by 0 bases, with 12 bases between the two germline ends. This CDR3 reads CASSSSPEMNTEAFF. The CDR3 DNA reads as TGTGCCAGCAGCTCCTCCCCTGAAATGAACACTGAAGCTTTCTTT.

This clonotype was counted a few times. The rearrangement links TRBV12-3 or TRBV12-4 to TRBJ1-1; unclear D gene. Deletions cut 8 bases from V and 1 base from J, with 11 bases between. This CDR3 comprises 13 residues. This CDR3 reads CASAGFSNTEAFF. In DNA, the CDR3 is TGTGCCAGCGCCGGGTTCTCGAACACTGAAGCTTTCTTT.

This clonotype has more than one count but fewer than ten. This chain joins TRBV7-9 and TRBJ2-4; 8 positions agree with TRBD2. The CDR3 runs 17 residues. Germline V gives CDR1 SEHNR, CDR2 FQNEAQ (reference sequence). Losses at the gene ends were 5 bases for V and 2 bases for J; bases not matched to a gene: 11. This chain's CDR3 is CASSTGIAGGTKNIQYF. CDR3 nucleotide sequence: TGTGCCAGCAGCACTGGGATCGCGGGAGGTACCAAAAACATTCAGTACTTC. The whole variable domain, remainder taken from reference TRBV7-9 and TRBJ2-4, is DTGVSQNPRHKITKRGQNVTFRCDPISEHNRLYWYRQTLGQGPEFLTYFQNEAQLEKSRLLSDRFSAERPKGSFSTLEIQRTEQGDSAMYLCASSTGIAGGTKNIQYFGAGTRLSVL.

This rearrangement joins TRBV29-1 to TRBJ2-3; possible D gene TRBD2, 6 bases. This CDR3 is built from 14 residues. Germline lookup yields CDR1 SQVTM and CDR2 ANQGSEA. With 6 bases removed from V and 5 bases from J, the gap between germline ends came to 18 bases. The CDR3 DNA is TGCAGCGTCCACGCTGGCGGGGTGGTAGATACGCAGTATTTT. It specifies CSVHAGGVVDTQYF.

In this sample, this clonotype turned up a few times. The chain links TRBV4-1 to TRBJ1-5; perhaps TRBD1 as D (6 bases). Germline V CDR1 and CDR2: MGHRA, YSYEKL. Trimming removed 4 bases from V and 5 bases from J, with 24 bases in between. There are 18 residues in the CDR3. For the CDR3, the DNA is TGCGCCAGCAGCCCAGGGGAGGGGCGGACTGGGAAGGATCAGCCCCAGCATTTT. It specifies CASSPGEGRTGKDQPQHF.

The CDR3, as DNA: TGTGCCAGCAGCCGACGCGCTACAGCCCACGCTACGCAGTATTTT. Encoded protein: CASSRRATAHATQYF. This chain uses TRBV7-9 with TRBJ2-3; D gene uncertain. This CDR3 has 15 amino acids. Germline lookup yields CDR1 SEHNR and CDR2 FQNEAQ (reference sequence). V lost 5 bases and J 8 bases, leaving 20 bases between the germline ends.

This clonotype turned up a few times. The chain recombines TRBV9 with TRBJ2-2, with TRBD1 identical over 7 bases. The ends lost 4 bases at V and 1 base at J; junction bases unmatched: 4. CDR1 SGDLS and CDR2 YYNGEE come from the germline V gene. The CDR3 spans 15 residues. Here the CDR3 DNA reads TGTGCCAGCAGCCCGGGACAGAAGAACACCGGGGAGCTGTTTTTT. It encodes CASSPGQKNTGELFF.

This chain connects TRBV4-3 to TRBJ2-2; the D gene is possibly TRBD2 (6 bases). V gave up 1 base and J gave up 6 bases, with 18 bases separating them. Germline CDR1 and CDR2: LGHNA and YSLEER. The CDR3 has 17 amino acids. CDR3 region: CASSQVLQGLLPGELFF. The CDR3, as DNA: TGCGCCAGCAGCCAAGTCCTCCAGGGACTTCTTCCCGGGGAGCTGTTTTTT.

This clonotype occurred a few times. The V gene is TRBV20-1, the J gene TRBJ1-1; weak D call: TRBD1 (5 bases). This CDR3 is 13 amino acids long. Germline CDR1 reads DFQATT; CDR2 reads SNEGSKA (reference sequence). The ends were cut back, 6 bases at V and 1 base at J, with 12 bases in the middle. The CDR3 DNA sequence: TGCAGTGCCCGGGGACTCCAGAACACTGAAGCTTTCTTT. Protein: CSARGLQNTEAFF.

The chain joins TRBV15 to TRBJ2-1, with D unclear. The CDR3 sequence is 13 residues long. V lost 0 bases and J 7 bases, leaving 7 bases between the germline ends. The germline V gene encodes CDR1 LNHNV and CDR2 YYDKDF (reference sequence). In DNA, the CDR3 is TGTGCCACCAGCAGAGATTCTGGTAATGAGCAGTTCTTC. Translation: CATSRDSGNEQFF.

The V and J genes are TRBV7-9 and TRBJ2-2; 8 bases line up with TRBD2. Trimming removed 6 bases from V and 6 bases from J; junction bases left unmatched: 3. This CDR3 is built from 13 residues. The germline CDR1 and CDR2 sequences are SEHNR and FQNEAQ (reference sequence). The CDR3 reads CASRQAGAGELFF. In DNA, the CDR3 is TGTGCCAGCAGACAAGCGGGGGCCGGGGAGCTGTTTTTT.